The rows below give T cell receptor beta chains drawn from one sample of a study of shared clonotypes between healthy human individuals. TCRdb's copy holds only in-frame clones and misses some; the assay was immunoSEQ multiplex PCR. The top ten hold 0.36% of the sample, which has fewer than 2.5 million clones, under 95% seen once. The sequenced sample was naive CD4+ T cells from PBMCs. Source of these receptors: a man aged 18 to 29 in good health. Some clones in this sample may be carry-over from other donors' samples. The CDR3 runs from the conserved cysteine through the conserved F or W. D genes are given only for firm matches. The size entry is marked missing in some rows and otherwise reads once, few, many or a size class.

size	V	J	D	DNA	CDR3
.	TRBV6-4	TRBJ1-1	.	TGTGCCAGCAGTGCCGGGACGAACACTGAAGCTTTCTTT	CASSAGTNTEAFF
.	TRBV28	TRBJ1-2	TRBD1	TGTGCCAGCAGTTTACCCGCAGGGGGCCATGGCTACACCTTC	CASSLPAGGHGYTF
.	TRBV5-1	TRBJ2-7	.	TGCGCCAGCAGCTTAACAGCAATAACCTACGAGCAGTACTTC	CASSLTAITYEQYF
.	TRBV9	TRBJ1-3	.	TGTGCCAGCAGCGTATCAGGGCAAGGAAACACCATATATTTT	CASSVSGQGNTIYF
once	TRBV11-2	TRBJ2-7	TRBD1	TGTGCCAGCAGCTTCGGGACAGATACCTACGAGCAGTACTTC	CASSFGTDTYEQYF
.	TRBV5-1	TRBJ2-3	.	TGCGCCAGCAGCTTGGAAGGGGGAACAGATACGCAGTATTTT	CASSLEGGTDTQYF
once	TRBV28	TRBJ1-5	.	TGTGCCAGCAGTCTTTCAGGGATACAGAGCAATCAGCCCCAGCATTTT	CASSLSGIQSNQPQHF
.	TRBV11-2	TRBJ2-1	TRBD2	TGTGCCAGCAGCGTCACTAGCGAATACAATGAGCAGTTCTTC	CASSVTSEYNEQFF
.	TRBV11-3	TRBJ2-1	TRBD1	TGTGCCAGCAGCCAAGGACAGGGACGTCATGAGCAGTTCTTC	CASSQGQGRHEQFF
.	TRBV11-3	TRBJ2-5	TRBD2	TGTGCCAGCAGCTCGGGGACTAGCGGGAGTACGGAGACCCAGTACTTC	CASSSGTSGSTETQYF
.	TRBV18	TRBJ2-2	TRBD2	TGTGCCAGCTCAACGCGACTAGCGGGAGGGCTTGACACCGGGGAGCTGTTTTTT	CASSTRLAGGLDTGELFF
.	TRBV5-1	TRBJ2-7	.	TGCGCCAGCAGCTTGGGGGCGGGGAGCTACGAGCAGTACTTC	CASSLGAGSYEQYF